This record concerns one TCR beta chain sequence. This clone was recorded only once. Its antigen is unknown. Base qualities were left out, and no much larger clone turns up one base away. Whole blood was collected in K2EDTA tubes by collaborating institutions according to the institutions' own protocols. For TCRbeta analysis, collaborators shipped samples as frozen whole blood, isolated PBMCs, or DNA extracted from either of those sample types. The immunoSEQ Assay, a bias-controlled multiplex PCR, was used to amplify TCRbeta CDR3 regions from genomic DNA. On the study's bioinformatics: Within the assay, amplification of reference gene primers was used to estimate how many nucleated cells each sample contained. Sequence reads were collapsed and filtered to measure the absolute abundance of every unique TCRbeta CDR3 rearrangement. Productive Simpson clonality was computed per sample as the square root of Simpson's diversity index over productive rearrangements. This is the immuneACCESS table as TCRdb keeps it, with only in-frame sequences that have V and J called. A part of the clones is gone; compared with another copy, unresolved V genes explain less than half, and the rest is unexplained. That table furnishes V, J and clone size, whereas the DNA furnished D and trimming. The sample table lists approximately 130,000 clones, approximately 80% of them with a count of one. About 12% of the sample comes from the top ten.

The data were taken from a study of blood T cell repertoires in COVID-19 (dated by TCRdb to 2020 to 2022). Study-level background: Samples covering the acute and convalescent phases of COVID-19 were provided by collaborators in the United States, Italy and Spain. The repertoires were made available in a free public database intended to serve as a resource for research on the immune response to SARS-CoV-2. The dataset comprised deeply sampled blood TCRbeta repertoires from subjects exposed to, actively infected with, or recovered from COVID-19. The material from the prospective study consisted of cDNA or gDNA derived from T cells, B-cell-depleted T cells, or PBMCs. Nearly every sample came with metadata listing a de-identified subject ID, COVID-19 status, age in years and sex. HLA class I and class II types, where available, came from metadata supplied by the sample provider rather than from assay-based typing. The samples were drawn from the first 160 participants of the ongoing ImmuneRACE study and from 1,254 subjects provided by 6 global collaborators. The paper's findings and limits, for the study overall: How much clinical and demographic metadata was included differed by source and by participant, and the metadata was provided uncurated.

The sequencing input was peripheral blood. The sequence was obtained from a human donor in a cohort sampled during active COVID-19.

The CDR3 region: CASSLYRGDEQYF. The DNA is as follows: TGTGCCAGCAGTTTATACAGGGGCGACGAGCAGTACTTC. The rearrangement combines TRBV12-3 or TRBV12-4 with TRBJ2-7; TRBD1 agrees with 7 junctional bases. Its CDR3 holds 13 amino acids, cysteine through phenylalanine. Only CDR3 DNA remains: 39 bases, in frame from the first base. The junction shows trimming of 2 bases on V and 5 bases on J, and the gene matches do not reach 3 bases of it.